One and the same sample provided the 16 T cell receptor beta chains below, sequenced in a study of blood T cells in healthy people across ages. Primed by a sample-barcoded 5' primer and a J-beta primer mix, a second PCR proceeded for 7 to 11 cycles. One entry per CDR3 protein, called by TCRdb with MiXCR from the 5' RACE reads. The data show hundreds of thousands of distinct CDR3 sequences, roughly 64% seen once. The source material was blood. The receptors originated from a man aged 25-45 years in good health.

The J gene is TRBJ2-3, the V gene TRBV12-3 or TRBV12-4; 10 bases are shared with TRBD2. The CDR3 runs to 16 residues. Trimming removed 3 bases from V and 5 bases from J; junction bases left unmatched: 8. This chain's CDR3 is CASSFSSGGALDTQYF. The DNA of the CDR3 is TGTGCCAGCAGTTTCTCCAGCGGGGGGGCCTTAGATACGCAGTATTTT.

The V gene is TRBV4-1, the J gene TRBJ1-5; D unresolved. V was cut by 1 base and J by 1 base, with 8 bases left in between. CDR1 is MGHRA, CDR2 YSYEKL, per germline. This CDR3 comprises 15 residues. The DNA for the CDR3 is TGCGCCAGCAGCCAAGTATCAGGAAGCAATCAGCCCCAGCATTTT. It is translated as CASSQVSGSNQPQHF.

The chain is built from TRBV3-1 and TRBJ2-7; no definite D call. Judging by the DNA end, TRBJ2-5 fits better; the J call may be wrong. CDR1 is LGHDT, CDR2 YNNKEL, per germline (reference sequence). The CDR3 has 13 residues. The CDR3 coding sequence is TGTGCCAGCAGCCAGGGCTTGATAGAGACCCAGTACTTC. Its protein is CASSQGLIETQYF.

CDR3 sequence: CASSLVGAVYEQYF. CDR3 in DNA: TGTGCCAGCAGCTTAGTTGGGGCCGTCTACGAGCAGTACTTC. The chain links TRBV7-2 to TRBJ2-1, with D possibly matching TRBD1 (5 bases). Matching the DNA end better, TRBJ2-7 makes the J call doubtful. The germline gives CDR1 SGHTA, CDR2 FQGNSA. This CDR3 has 14 residues.

The rearrangement links TRBV18 to TRBJ1-4; perhaps TRBD1 as D (5 bases). The CDR3 length is 13 residues. Between the trimmed V and J ends, which lost 4 bases and 8 bases, there was a span of 11 bases. Germline V CDR1 and CDR2: KGHSH, LQKENI. In DNA form, the CDR3 reads TGTGCCAGCTCACTCACCAGGGACGAAAAACTGTTTTTT. Protein: CASSLTRDEKLFF.

This clonotype is a singleton in its sample. The rearrangement joins TRBV6-2 or TRBV6-3 to TRBJ2-3; 8 nucleotides line up with TRBD2. The CDR3 contains 17 residues. V shed 6 bases, J shed 2 bases, and the junction held 13 bases outside the gene matches. Germline CDR1 MNHEY, CDR2 SVGEGT. CDR3 amino acids: CASRTILAGNPTDTQYF. The CDR3 DNA reads as TGTGCCAGCAGGACGATATTAGCGGGAAATCCCACAGATACGCAGTATTTT.

The V gene is TRBV4-2, the J gene TRBJ2-1, with 11 bases identical to TRBD1. Germline loops: CDR1 LGHNA, CDR2 YNFKEQ. V was pared by 8 bases and J by 3 bases, with 9 bases of the junction left unmatched. The CDR3 spans 16 residues. CDR3 in DNA: TGTGCCAGCGGTCAATTAGGGACAGGGGGCTACAATGAGCAGTTCTTC. Translation: CASGQLGTGGYNEQFF.

The CDR3 here is CSAVAGGSYEQYF. The CDR3 region has the DNA TGCAGCGCCGTAGCGGGAGGCTCCTACGAGCAGTACTTC. The chain links TRBV29-1 to TRBJ2-7; 10 bases are a match to TRBD2. V lost 7 bases, J lost 0 bases, and 3 bases stayed unmatched. Germline CDR1 is SQVTM and CDR2 is ANQGSEA. This CDR3 comprises 13 residues.

CDR3: CASSHPDLVASSYNEQFF. The CDR3 DNA follows: TGCGCCAGCAGCCACCCTGATCTAGTTGCCAGCTCCTACAATGAGCAGTTCTTC. The chain couples TRBV5-1 to TRBJ2-1, with D unclear. CDR1 and CDR2 (germline): SGHRS, YFSETQ. The CDR3 is 18 amino acids. The V end lost 4 bases, the J end lost 0 bases, and 20 bases lay between the germline ends. Complete variable domain (other parts from reference TRBV5-1 and TRBJ2-1): KAGVTQTPRYLIKTRGQQVTLSCSPISGHRSVSWYQQTPGQGLQFLFEYFSETQRNKGNFPGRFSGRQFSNSRSEMNVSTLELGDSALYLCASSHPDLVASSYNEQFFGPGTRLTVL.

The chain carries TRBV7-2 and TRBJ1-1; D unresolved. Germline V gene data show CDR1 as SGHTA and CDR2 as FQGNSA. CDR3 size: 17 residues. The V end was cut by 5 bases, the J end by 1 base, with 20 bases between. The DNA of the CDR3 is TGTGCCAGCAGCCCCACGTGGTCGGGTATTGAGAACACTGAAGCTTTCTTT. This translates into CASSPTWSGIENTEAFF.

The chain couples TRBV7-2 to TRBJ2-7; D is perhaps TRBD1 or TRBD2 (5 bases each). Germline V gives CDR1 SGHTA, CDR2 FQGNSA. V was trimmed by 5 bases and J by 3 bases, leaving 11 bases between them. This CDR3 comprises 13 residues. The CDR3 DNA reads as TGTGCCAGCAGCGGCCGGGACGGCTACGAGCAGTACTTC. It yields the protein CASSGRDGYEQYF.

The chain carries TRBV6-2 or TRBV6-3 and TRBJ2-4, with 7 positions matching TRBD2. The CDR3 runs 12 residues. Trimming cost V 2 bases and J 13 bases; bases outside gene matches: 5. CDR1 MNHEY and CDR2 SVGEGT come from the germline V gene. The CDR3 DNA reads as TGTGCCAGCAGTTACAGGGCGGGGGAGCAGTACTTC. Amino acid sequence: CASSYRAGEQYF.

The chain uses TRBV9 and TRBJ2-7; 7 bases are a match to TRBD1. The CDR3 covers 13 residues. J was trimmed by 4 bases and V by 3 bases; bases with no gene match: 4. Germline assignment: CDR1 SGDLS and CDR2 YYNGEE. CDR3 nucleotide sequence: TGTGCCAGCAGCGAGGGGGACAGTTACGAGCAGTACTTC. Its protein is CASSEGDSYEQYF.

The chain joins TRBV12-3 or TRBV12-4 to TRBJ1-1; D uncertain. The CDR3 covers 14 residues. V lost 2 bases to trimming and J lost 4 bases, with 11 bases between them. The CDR3 DNA sequence: TGTGCCAGCAGTTTAAATACCTGGGGCACTGAAGCTTTCTTT. Amino acid sequence: CASSLNTWGTEAFF.

The rearrangement uses TRBV21-1 and TRBJ2-7. TRBV21-1 counts as a pseudogene. This CDR3 comprises 14 residues. CDR3 coding DNA: TGTGCCAGCAGCAAACGCTACCCGATCTACGAGCAGTACTTC. This codes for CASSKRYPIYEQYF.

The chain joins TRBV7-2 to TRBJ2-1; D is ambiguous. The CDR3 spans 14 residues. The germline gives CDR1 SGHTA, CDR2 FQGNSA. Trimming took off 4 bases at V and 5 bases at J, with 12 bases between the two ends. CDR3 loop: CASSSSVAHNEQFF. The CDR3 nucleotides are TGTGCCAGCAGCTCCAGTGTGGCCCACAATGAGCAGTTCTTC.